This TCR beta chain was sequenced in a study of tumor and adjacent non-tumor tissue in lung cancer. The CDR3 sequence is 11 residues long. CDR1 and CDR2 from the germline V gene are SQVTM and ANQGSEA. Three rounds of nested PCR, following a modified ARM-PCR protocol, produced the TCRbeta library. TCRdb used MiXCR to reprocess the multiplex PCR reads, holding one entry per CDR3 protein. Altogether about 110,000 distinct CDR3 sequences are present, roughly 80% being singletons, with the ten largest covering 30% to 45%. A word on this clonotype: One junction end does not reproduce the germline sequence, and a read error may be involved.

The template was RNA from unsorted bulk tissue. The sample was lung tumor tissue. The receptor was isolated from a woman in her fifties or sixties with non-small cell lung cancer. This chain uses TRBV29-1 with TRBJ2-1; D perhaps matches TRBD1 (6 bases). The CDR3 nucleotides read TGCTGCGTTGAACGGATACAGGGTTCGTTCTTC. Translating gives CCVERIQGSFF.